This T cell receptor beta chain was retrieved from a study of patients and donors after allogeneic stem cell transplantation. TCRdb recomputed calls from the RT-PCR reads with MiXCR, one row per CDR3 protein. Of some 30,000 distinct CDR3 sequences in the sample, more than 35% are singletons; the top ten hold 76%. At least ten counts were recorded for this clonotype. The germline gives CDR1 SQVTM, CDR2 ANQGSEA. The CDR3 contains 15 residues. V was pared by 1 base and J by 8 bases, with 20 bases between. The TCR was taken from a human donor who was either an allogeneic HSCT recipient or a stem cell or donor lymphocyte infusion donor (not recorded which). It is not recorded whose cells these are; they may come from a transplant donor. This chain connects TRBV29-1 to TRBJ1-2; a possible D gene is TRBD1 (5 bases). Sequencing was done on a sample of blood, either unsorted or a sorted T cell fraction (not recorded which). The CDR3 DNA reads TGCAGCGTTGAAGCCGGGACGGGCGGATTCGGGGGCTACACCTTC. Protein product: CSVEAGTGGFGGYTF.